This TCR beta chain was identified during a study of cytotoxic CD8 clonotypes in ibrutinib-treated CLL. Study-wide context: Treatment had run for a median around 12 months, range 6 to 36, when response samples were taken.

A word on this clone: Its antigen is not identified.

CDR3 length: 16 residues. Germline V CDR1 and CDR2: MNHEY, SVGAGI. The germline V and J ends were trimmed by 0 bases and 0 bases, with 11 bases remaining between them. The study, taken as a whole, reports: Exceeding age-matched healthy donors, baseline clonality also tracked the counts of circulating CD8+ T cells.

Some clones are missing from TCRdb's copy, which holds only in-frame ones; the method was immunoSEQ multiplex PCR. Of some 28,000 clones listed, around 52% were seen once; the top ten hold about 4.9%. Sequenced material: PBMCs, taken before ibrutinib treatment. The sequence was obtained from a human donor with chronic lymphocytic leukemia. The chain joins TRBV6-5 to TRBJ1-2; D is undetermined. CDR3 region: CASSYSSPAANYGYTF. CDR3 nucleotide sequence: TGTGCCAGCAGTTACTCTTCCCCGGCAGCTAACTATGGCTACACCTTC.